Sequencing of this T cell receptor beta chain was carried out in a study of blood T cell repertoires in COVID-19. Study in general: PBMCs, B-cell-depleted T cells, or T cells were the source of the cDNA or gDNA that made up the material.

Methods used by the authors: Estimation of nucleated cell counts relied on the amplification of reference gene primers. TCRdb's copy holds only in-frame clones and misses some; the assay was immunoSEQ multiplex PCR. V and J calls and clone size come straight from that table; D and trimming were deduced from the DNA. The sample shows 45,000 or so clones, almost 90% of them seen only once. The clonotype was recovered from a human donor in a cohort sampled during active COVID-19. Sequences were obtained from peripheral blood.

CDR3 nucleotides: TGTGCCAGCAGCTTCAGGGAACCCTCCTACAATGAGCAGTTCTTC. This encodes CASSFREPSYNEQFF. The genes are TRBV7-9 and TRBJ2-1; tentative D call: TRBD1 (5 bases). Germline V lookup: CDR1 SEHNR, CDR2 FQNEAQ (reference sequence). V was pared by 3 bases and J by 0 bases, with 9 bases between. CDR3 length: 15 residues.